The rows below give T cell receptor beta chains drawn from one sample of a study of control samples from healthy donors and cancer patients. The table came from immunoSEQ multiplex PCR; TCRdb's copy has only in-frame clones and leaves some out. The sample lists 160,000 or so clones, 93% occurring once. The sample taken for sequencing was blood. These receptors were obtained from a man in his forties or fifties in good health. The CDR3 runs from the conserved cysteine through the conserved F or W. A D gene is named only where the DNA matches it firmly. Not all rows give a size; the values are once, few, many and, for expanded clones, a class.

CDR3 protein	CDR3 DNA	clone size	V gene	J gene	D gene
CASSAGQGNIQYF	TGTGCCAGTAGTGCGGGACAGGGTAACATTCAGTACTTC	NA	TRBV19	TRBJ2-4	TRBD1
CASSSDLRNEQFF	TGTGCCAGCAGCTCGGACCTCCGCAATGAGCAGTTCTTC	NA	TRBV5-4	TRBJ2-1	NA
CASSSGRGSYEQYF	TGCGCCAGCTCCTCGGGCAGGGGTTCCTACGAGCAGTACTTC	NA	TRBV5-1	TRBJ2-7	NA
CASSLEGGFNYGYTF	TGTGCCAGCAGCTTAGAAGGGGGGTTTAACTATGGCTACACCTTC	NA	TRBV11-2	TRBJ1-2	NA
CASRDGQFYQPQHF	TGTGCCAGCAGAGATGGACAGTTCTATCAGCCCCAGCATTTT	NA	TRBV28	TRBJ1-5	NA
CASSPGETQYF	TGTGCCAGCAGCCCCGGCGAGACCCAGTACTTC	NA	TRBV3-1/TRBV3-2	TRBJ2-5	NA
CASSPGRTFTDTQYF	TGTGCCAGCAGTCCGGGGCGTACCTTCACAGATACGCAGTATTTT	NA	TRBV6-5	TRBJ2-3	NA
CASSLGGSSDTQYF	TGTGCCAGCAGCTTAGGAGGGAGCTCGGATACGCAGTATTTT	NA	TRBV11-2	TRBJ2-3	NA
CASRSTGGTEAFF	TGTGCCAGCAGATCGACAGGGGGCACTGAAGCTTTCTTT	NA	TRBV27	TRBJ1-1	TRBD1
CASKLREHTEAFF	TGCGCCAGCAAACTCCGGGAGCACACTGAAGCTTTCTTT	NA	TRBV10-1	TRBJ1-1	NA
CASSMSRQVVGQPQHF	TGTGCCAGTAGTATGTCAAGGCAGGTGGTTGGTCAGCCCCAGCATTTT	NA	TRBV19	TRBJ1-5	NA
CATSAFRYAGDNEQFF	TGTGCCACCAGTGCTTTTAGGTACGCTGGGGACAATGAGCAGTTCTTC	NA	TRBV24-1	TRBJ2-1	NA
CATSREIAGSNYGYTF	TGTGCCACCAGCAGAGAGATAGCAGGTTCTAACTATGGCTACACCTTC	NA	TRBV15	TRBJ1-2	NA
CASRAGLRNQPQHF	TGTGCCAGCAGAGCAGGGTTGCGCAATCAGCCCCAGCATTTT	NA	TRBV6-5	TRBJ1-5	NA
CASKGTMNTEAFF	TGTGCCAGCAAGGGGACCATGAACACTGAAGCTTTCTTT	NA	TRBV25-1	TRBJ1-1	NA
CASSPGQVDTGELFF	TGTGCCAGCTCACCGGGACAGGTAGACACCGGGGAGCTGTTTTTT	once	TRBV18	TRBJ2-2	TRBD1
CASTHHGTGNTGELFF	TGTGCCAGCACCCATCACGGGACGGGGAACACCGGGGAGCTGTTTTTT	NA	TRBV28	TRBJ2-2	NA
CASSLEGGDEQFF	TGTGCCAGCAGTTTAGAGGGTGGGGATGAGCAGTTCTTC	once	TRBV12-3/TRBV12-4	TRBJ2-1	NA
CASSQSRGPYTGELFF	TGCGCCAGCAGCCAATCCCGGGGGCCTTACACCGGGGAGCTGTTTTTT	once	TRBV4-1	TRBJ2-2	NA
CASKMEGLINSPLHF	TGCGCCAGCAAAATGGAGGGTCTGATCAATTCACCCCTCCACTTT	NA	TRBV5-1	TRBJ1-6	NA
CASSVAVISYNEQFF	TGTGCCAGCAGCGTAGCGGTGATCTCCTACAATGAGCAGTTCTTC	NA	TRBV3-1/TRBV3-2	TRBJ2-1	NA
CASRLGTANSPLHF	TGTGCCAGCAGATTGGGGACAGCCAATTCACCCCTCCACTTT	few	TRBV7-3	TRBJ1-6	TRBD1
CASSSQGSTDTQYF	TGTGCCAGCAGCTCCCAAGGATCTACAGATACGCAGTATTTT	NA	TRBV28	TRBJ2-3	NA
CASSLSRSYTF	TGTGCCAGCAGTTTGTCGAGGAGCTACACCTTC	NA	TRBV25-1	TRBJ1-2	NA
CATSSRDKVAGSTDTQYF	TGTGCCACCAGCAGCAGAGATAAGGTCGCAGGCTCCACAGATACGCAGTATTTT	NA	TRBV15	TRBJ2-3	NA
CASSLARDKNYEQYF	TGCGCCAGCAGCTTGGCCCGGGACAAAAACTACGAGCAGTACTTC	NA	TRBV5-1	TRBJ2-7	NA
CASRPRQGFDTGELFF	TGTGCCAGCAGGCCTAGACAGGGCTTCGACACCGGGGAGCTGTTTTTT	NA	TRBV28	TRBJ2-2	TRBD1
CASSPGEIINTEAFF	TGTGCCAGCTCACCAGGGGAGATTATAAACACTGAAGCTTTCTTT	NA	TRBV18	TRBJ1-1	NA
CSASFASGTYQETQYF	TGCAGTGCTAGTTTCGCTAGCGGGACGTACCAAGAGACCCAGTACTTC	NA	TRBV20-1	TRBJ2-5	TRBD2
CASSPDTGTGLHF	TGCGCCAGCAGCCCGGATACCGGGACAGGGCTCCACTTT	few	TRBV5-1	TRBJ1-6	TRBD1
CASSFGHNQETQYF	TGCGCCAGCAGCTTCGGACACAACCAAGAGACCCAGTACTTC	NA	TRBV5-1	TRBJ2-5	NA
CASSVEGGGNTIYF	TGTGCCAGCAGCGTCGAGGGGGGAGGAAACACCATATATTTT	NA	TRBV9	TRBJ1-3	NA
CASSLQADYGYTF	TGCGCCAGCAGTTTACAGGCGGACTATGGCTACACCTTC	NA	TRBV5-1	TRBJ1-2	NA
CASSLGSGRSSYNEQFF	TGTGCCAGCAGCTTAGGTAGCGGGAGGAGCTCCTACAATGAGCAGTTCTTC	NA	TRBV7-2	TRBJ2-1	TRBD2
CASSPDRGRLGGTEAFF	TGTGCCAGCAGCCCGGACAGGGGTAGGTTAGGCGGCACTGAAGCTTTCTTT	NA	TRBV28	TRBJ1-1	TRBD1
CASSLSGREYTGELFF	TGTGCCAGCAGCTTATCGGGGCGGGAGTACACCGGGGAGCTGTTTTTT	NA	TRBV7-8	TRBJ2-2	TRBD2
CASSSNLGVGSYEQYF	TGTGCCAGCAGCTCTAACCTCGGGGTGGGCTCCTACGAGCAGTACTTC	NA	TRBV7-9	TRBJ2-7	NA
CASRHSEGTGARKQYF	TGTGCCAGCAGGCATTCTGAAGGGACAGGGGCTAGGAAGCAGTACTTC	NA	TRBV28	TRBJ2-7	TRBD1
CASSNTGTLYGYTF	TGCGCCAGCAGCAACACCGGGACACTCTATGGCTACACCTTC	NA	TRBV5-1	TRBJ1-2	NA
CASSAWDRGHEQYF	TGTGCCAGCAGCGCCTGGGACAGGGGGCACGAGCAGTACTTC	NA	TRBV7-9	TRBJ2-7	TRBD1
CASSLSLLAGRAGETQYF	TGTGCCAGCAGCCTCTCACTACTAGCGGGGAGGGCGGGAGAGACCCAGTACTTC	NA	TRBV5-6	TRBJ2-5	TRBD2
CASRVGASSYEQYF	TGTGCCAGCAGGGTGGGGGCGTCGAGCTACGAGCAGTACTTC	NA	TRBV6-5	TRBJ2-7	NA
CASSPPGAIEQYF	TGTGCCAGCTCACCACCGGGGGCGATTGAGCAGTACTTC	NA	TRBV18	TRBJ2-7	NA
CASSPDRVNGEQYF	TGTGCCAGCTCACCTGACAGGGTAAATGGCGAGCAGTACTTC	NA	TRBV18	TRBJ2-7	TRBD1
CATQGTGNTEAFF	TGTGCCACCCAGGGGACAGGGAACACTGAAGCTTTCTTT	NA	TRBV15	TRBJ1-1	TRBD1
CASSRTGGITDTQYF	TGTGCCAGCAGCCGTACAGGGGGTATCACAGATACGCAGTATTTT	NA	TRBV14	TRBJ2-3	TRBD1
CASSLDPRRQGSTGELFF	TGTGCCAGCAGCTTAGATCCTAGGCGGCAGGGGAGCACCGGGGAGCTGTTTTTT	NA	TRBV11-3	TRBJ2-2	NA
CASSLADVVLQPQHF	TGTGCCAGCAGCTTAGCTGATGTAGTACTTCAGCCCCAGCATTTT	NA	TRBV7-9	TRBJ1-5	NA
CASSIQGAFTGELFF	TGTGCCAGCAGCATACAGGGGGCGTTCACCGGGGAGCTGTTTTTT	few	TRBV7-2	TRBJ2-2	TRBD1
CAWVVRGAGDTQYF	TGTGCCTGGGTTGTACGGGGAGCAGGGGATACGCAGTATTTT	NA	TRBV30	TRBJ2-3	NA
CATSGVDTGELFF	TGTGCCACCAGTGGAGTAGACACCGGGGAGCTGTTTTTT	once	TRBV24-1	TRBJ2-2	NA
CASRQVNSGNTIYF	TGTGCCAGCAGACAGGTTAACTCTGGAAACACCATATATTTT	NA	TRBV2	TRBJ1-3	NA
CASSPLGGDTEAFF	TGTGCCAGCTCACCCTTGGGGGGTGACACTGAAGCTTTCTTT	NA	TRBV18	TRBJ1-1	NA
CAWRGRGLNTEAFF	TGTGCCTGGAGGGGCAGGGGCTTGAACACTGAAGCTTTCTTT	NA	TRBV30	TRBJ1-1	NA
CASSFGGHKNTEAFF	TGCGCCAGCAGCTTTGGCGGGCACAAGAACACTGAAGCTTTCTTT	NA	TRBV5-1	TRBJ1-1	NA
CASSLEARLLTEAFF	TGTGCCAGCAGCTTGGAGGCGAGGTTATTAACTGAAGCTTTCTTT	NA	TRBV7-8	TRBJ1-1	NA
CASSLDPPDRLYEQYF	TGTGCCAGCAGCTTAGATCCGCCGGACAGACTCTACGAGCAGTACTTC	NA	TRBV11-3	TRBJ2-7	NA
CASSSVGQGVGSPLHF	TGTGCCAGCAGCTCCGTTGGACAGGGGGTAGGGTCACCCCTCCACTTT	NA	TRBV28	TRBJ1-6	TRBD1
CASSWGGPFGSGNTIYF	TGTGCCAGCAGCTGGGGGGGGCCCTTCGGCTCTGGAAACACCATATATTTT	NA	TRBV5-6	TRBJ1-3	NA